This T cell receptor beta chain was sequenced in a study of OX40 agonist ivuxolimab in advanced cancers. Study-wide results and limits: A proportion of nonresponders additionally exhibited low normalized T-cell clonal expansion. Antigens targeted by the expanded peripheral T cells were not determined. On average, CD8+ T cells showed a greater number of expanded clones than CD4+.

CDR3 size: 13 residues. Germline V lookup: CDR1 SGHNT, CDR2 YYREEE (reference sequence). V gave up 4 bases and J gave up 6 bases, with 13 bases separating them. In its sample, this clone was seen a few times. Its antigen remains unknown. The method was immunoSEQ multiplex PCR; TCRdb's version includes in-frame clones alone and lacks a portion of them. The repertoire holds some 83,000 clones, with about 86% as singletons. The study sampled blood at baseline, cycle 4 day 1, and cycle 7 day 1. The sample was CD4+ or CD8+ T cells sorted from blood, taken in a trial of the OX40 agonist ivuxolimab. The clonotype comes from an adult with an advanced solid tumor such as melanoma, head and neck, liver or kidney cancer. The chain links TRBV5-4 to TRBJ2-5; possible D gene TRBD1, 5 bases. CDR3 DNA: TGTGCCAGCAGCCCGATTGGGGCGCAGACCCAGTACTTC. It encodes CASSPIGAQTQYF.